This T cell receptor (beta chain) was found in a study of regulatory T cells in long-lasting Graves disease. Overall study results and limits: Persistent Graves' patients showed less TCR diversity than newly diagnosed ones. It was possible that the small sample size reduced accuracy.

Assembly of TCR beta libraries relied on iRepertoire HTBI primers together with Arm-PCR of CDR3 regions. MiXCR was run by TCRdb on the multiplex PCR reads, yielding one entry per CDR3 protein. Among more than 300,000 distinct CDR3 sequences listed, about 11% were seen once. This clonotype came up a few times. The antigen is not known. The germline V and J ends were trimmed by 5 bases and 9 bases, with 21 bases remaining between them. From germline, CDR1 is SNHLY and CDR2 FYNNEI. The CDR3 has 15 amino acids. Time point specified: newly diagnosed GD, antithyroid drugs for less than 3 months. PBMCs were the source of the RNA used for TCR sequencing. The sample also formed part of further work on T cells in Graves' hyperthyroidism and ophthalmopathy. From that second work: Using the HTBI primer set, a first-round RT-PCR was run on the TCR CDR3.

The source of this sequence is a woman aged 18-29 years with Graves disease. The chain uses TRBV2 and TRBJ2-3, with D maybe TRBD1 (5 bases). The source was peripheral blood mononuclear cells (PBMCs), collected at new diagnosis, from a patient treated with antithyroid drugs. The CDR3 reads CASSYRQPSGLTQYF. CDR3 sequence (DNA): TGTGCCAGCAGTTACAGGCAGCCTTCCGGATTGACGCAGTATTTT.